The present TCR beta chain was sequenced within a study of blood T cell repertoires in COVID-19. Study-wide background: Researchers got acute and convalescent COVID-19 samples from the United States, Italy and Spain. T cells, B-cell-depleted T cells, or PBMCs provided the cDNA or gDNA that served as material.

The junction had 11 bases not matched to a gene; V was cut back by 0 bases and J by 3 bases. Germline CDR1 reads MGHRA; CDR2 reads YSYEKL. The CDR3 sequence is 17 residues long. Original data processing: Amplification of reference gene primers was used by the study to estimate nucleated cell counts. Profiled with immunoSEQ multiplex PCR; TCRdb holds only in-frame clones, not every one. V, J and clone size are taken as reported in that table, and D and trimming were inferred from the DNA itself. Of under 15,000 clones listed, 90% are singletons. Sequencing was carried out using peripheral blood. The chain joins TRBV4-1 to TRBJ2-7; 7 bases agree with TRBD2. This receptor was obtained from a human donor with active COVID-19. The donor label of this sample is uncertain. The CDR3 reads CASSQDRASGSYYEQYF. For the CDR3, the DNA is TGCGCCAGCAGCCAAGATCGGGCTAGCGGAAGTTACTACGAGCAGTACTTC.